This T cell receptor (beta chain) originates from a study of blood T cell repertoires in COVID-19. Study context: Samples came from the United States, Italy and Spain, spanning acute and convalescent COVID-19. PBMCs, B-cell-depleted T cells, or T cells provided the cDNA or gDNA that made up the material.

CDR1 and CDR2 (germline): MNHEY, SMNVEV (reference sequence). Deletions cut 6 bases from V and 1 base from J, with 16 bases between. The CDR3 runs 16 residues. Original analysis: Reference gene primers were amplified, and this amplification served to estimate nucleated cell counts. Profiling relied on immunoSEQ multiplex PCR, and the TCRdb table lists in-frame clones only, not all of them. From that table come the V and J calls and clone size; the DNA was used to work out D and trimming. The repertoire holds about 69,000 clones, roughly 80% seen once, with 15% to 20% in the top ten. This clone was seen once.

The TCR comes from a man aged 55 to 70 with acute or convalescent COVID-19. Sequences were obtained from peripheral blood. The chain links TRBV27 to TRBJ1-5; D is unresolved. The CDR3: CASSLSGVASNQPQHF. CDR3 nucleotide sequence: TGTGCCAGCAGCCTCAGCGGGGTGGCAAGCAATCAGCCCCAGCATTTT.